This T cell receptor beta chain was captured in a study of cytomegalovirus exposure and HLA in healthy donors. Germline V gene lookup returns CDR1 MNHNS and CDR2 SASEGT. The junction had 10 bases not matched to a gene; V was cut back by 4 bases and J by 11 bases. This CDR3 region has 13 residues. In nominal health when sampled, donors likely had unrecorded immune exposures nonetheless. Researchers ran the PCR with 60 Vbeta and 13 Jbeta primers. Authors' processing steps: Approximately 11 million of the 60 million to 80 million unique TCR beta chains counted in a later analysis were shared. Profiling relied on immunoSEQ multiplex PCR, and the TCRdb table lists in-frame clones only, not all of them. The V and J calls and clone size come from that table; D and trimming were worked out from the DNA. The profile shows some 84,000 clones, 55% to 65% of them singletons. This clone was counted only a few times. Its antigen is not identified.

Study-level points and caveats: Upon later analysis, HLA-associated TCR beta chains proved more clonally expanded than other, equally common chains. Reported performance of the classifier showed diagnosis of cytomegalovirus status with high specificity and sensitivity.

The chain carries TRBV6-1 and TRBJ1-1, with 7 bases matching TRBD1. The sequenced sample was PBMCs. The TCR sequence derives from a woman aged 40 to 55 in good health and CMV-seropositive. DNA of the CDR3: TGTGCCAGCAGTGGGGGACAGCGAATTATGGCTTTCTTT. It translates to CASSGGQRIMAFF.